What follows describes a single T cell receptor (beta chain). Germline V gene data show CDR1 as LNHDA and CDR2 as SQIVND (reference sequence). V lost 3 bases to trimming and J lost 4 bases, with 32 bases between them. CDR3 size: 21 residues. A Seattle source enrolled patients during active infection and followed them longitudinally. Profiled with immunoSEQ multiplex PCR; TCRdb holds only in-frame clones, not every one. This sample carries hundreds of thousands of clones, 89% of them seen once, and the ten largest clones take under 4%. This sample was included in a study of blood T cell repertoires in COVID-19. Overall study context: Both acute and convalescent COVID-19 samples were obtained from the United States, Italy and Spain. PBMCs, B-cell-depleted T cells, or T cells provided the cDNA or gDNA that made up the material.

The clonotype comes from a young woman with COVID-19, enrolled during active disease. The source material was peripheral blood. This chain uses TRBV19 with TRBJ2-3; possibly TRBD2 for D (6 bases). CDR3: CASSIRQPPLLASETADTQYF. CDR3 sequence (DNA): TGTGCCAGTAGTATCCGACAACCACCCCTTCTAGCGTCCGAGACCGCAGATACGCAGTATTTT.